This T cell receptor (beta chain) was sequenced for a study of CD8 T cells in Susac syndrome. This clonotype has only a few counts. Reverse transcription of about 0.5 to 1 ug RNA was carried out with random hexamers. With immunoSEQ multiplex PCR, TCR beta CDR3 was amplified across 54 Vbeta and 13 Jbeta. MiXCR, applied by TCRdb to the immunoSEQ multiplex PCR reads, yields one record per CDR3 protein. The table records hundreds of thousands of distinct CDR3 sequences, roughly 95% of them present only once. The germline V and J ends were trimmed by 11 bases and 4 bases, with 17 bases remaining between them. CDR3 length: 14 residues. The germline CDR1 and CDR2 sequences are SGHAT and FQNNGV. Sequencing of TCR beta was carried out in blood CD8+ and CD4+ T cells. The patients who served as multiple sclerosis controls were treatment-naive and had stable or active relapsing-remitting disease that fulfilled the revised McDonald criteria.

The material sequenced was CD4+ T cells from PBMCs. This clonotype was sampled from a human donor with multiple sclerosis. The gene calls are TRBV11-2 and TRBJ2-2; weak D call: TRBD2 (7 bases). In DNA, the CDR3 is TGTGCCTCTCGGAGGGGGGGCGGCACCGGGGAGCTGTTTTTT. Amino acid sequence: CASRRGGGTGELFF.